This passage covers 20 T cell receptor beta chains from one sample sequenced in a study of cytomegalovirus exposure and HLA in healthy donors. The PCR made use of 60 Vbeta and 13 Jbeta primers. Profiling relied on immunoSEQ multiplex PCR, and the TCRdb table lists in-frame clones only, not all of them. The table lists some 140,000 clones, about 74% of them singletons, with approximately 3.4% in the top ten. Sequenced: PBMCs. The receptors originated from a man aged 35-49 years in good health and CMV-seronegative.

The chain combines TRBV5-6 with TRBJ2-7; 7 bases agree with TRBD1. In germline, CDR1 is SGHDT, CDR2 YYEEEE. The CDR3 covers 9 residues. V trimming: 7 bases; J trimming: 13 bases; junction bases outside the gene matches: 5. CDR3 sequence (DNA): TGTGCCAGCGTACGACAGGGCTACTTC. Encoded protein: CASVRQGYF.

This chain uses TRBV2 with TRBJ2-1; D not resolved. V was trimmed by 5 bases and J by 7 bases, leaving 15 bases between them. CDR1 and CDR2 from the germline V gene are SNHLY and FYNNEI. This CDR3 has 14 residues. CDR3 loop: CASSPMAGPNEQFF. CDR3 DNA: TGTGCCAGCAGTCCCATGGCTGGGCCGAATGAGCAGTTCTTC.

V is TRBV5-1 and J is TRBJ1-5; D uncertain. Trimming took 6 bases from V and 0 from J, leaving 13 bases between them. Germline V CDR1 and CDR2: SGHRS, YFSETQ. The CDR3 consists of 15 residues. CDR3 loop: CASKIGGHSNQPQHF. CDR3 sequence (DNA): TGCGCCAGCAAGATAGGTGGGCATAGCAATCAGCCCCAGCATTTT.

This sequence joins TRBV9 and TRBJ1-1; D is possibly TRBD1 (6 bases). Per germline, CDR1 SGDLS and CDR2 YYNGEE. The CDR3 contains 13 residues. The germline V and J ends were trimmed by 2 bases and 3 bases, with 8 bases remaining between them. The CDR3 DNA reads as TGTGCCAGCAGCGTGGCAGGGGACACTGAAGCTTTCTTT. Translation gives CASSVAGDTEAFF.

The rearrangement joins TRBV7-3 to TRBJ2-1; possible D gene TRBD1, 6 bases. The CDR3 consists of 15 residues. Trimming cost V 6 bases and J 0 bases, with 12 bases left between them. The germline CDR1 and CDR2 sequences are SGHTA and FQGTGA. CDR3 nucleotides: TGTGCCAGCAGGCAAGGGGGTAGCTCCTACAATGAGCAGTTCTTC. This encodes CASRQGGSSYNEQFF.

V usage is TRBV7-3 and J usage is TRBJ2-1; 10 bases agree with TRBD2. The CDR3 is 14 amino acids. Germline CDR1 SGHTA, CDR2 FQGTGA. The ends lost 6 bases at V and 5 bases at J; junction bases unmatched: 4. CDR3 bases: TGTGCCAGCAGTCATAGCGGGGGGAACAATGAGCAGTTCTTC. This translates into CASSHSGGNNEQFF.

This clone is a singleton in its sample. The rearrangement links TRBV19 to TRBJ2-5, with D possibly TRBD2 on 7 matching bases. Germline assignment: CDR1 LNHDA and CDR2 SQIVND (reference sequence). This CDR3 comprises 16 residues. Deletions cut 3 bases from V and 3 bases from J, with 17 bases between. The CDR3 bases are TGTGCCAGTAGTATCTGGGGGGGCCGAAGTGAAGAGACCCAGTACTTC. Amino acid sequence: CASSIWGGRSEETQYF.

The rearrangement joins TRBV7-8 to TRBJ1-2, with D tentatively TRBD1 (6 bases). CDR1 is SGHVS and CDR2 is FQNEAQ in the germline V gene. Trimming pared 5 bases from V and 2 bases from J, leaving 12 bases between. The length of the CDR3 is 14 residues. The CDR3 region is CASSPLDSNYGYTF. The CDR3 region has the DNA TGTGCCAGCAGCCCGCTGGACAGCAACTATGGCTACACCTTC.

This clone was seen ten or more times. The V gene is TRBV6-4, the J gene TRBJ2-3; 7 positions agree with TRBD1. Germline-derived CDR1 and CDR2 are MRHNA and SNTAGT. The CDR3 is 15 amino acids. Trimming at V came to 2 bases and at J to 2 bases, leaving 4 bases not matched to a gene. CDR3 DNA sequence: TGTGCCAGCAGTGACGGGGGACAGCCCACAGATACGCAGTATTTT. Encoded protein: CASSDGGQPTDTQYF.

This rearrangement joins TRBV7-9 to TRBJ1-1; possible D gene TRBD1, 5 bases. The CDR3 has 13 amino acids. Germline loops: CDR1 SEHNR, CDR2 FQNEAQ (reference sequence). Trimming left V 11 bases short and J 3 bases short, with 16 bases between. The CDR3 DNA reads as TGTGCCGGAAGCAGGGTGGCGGACACTGAAGCTTTCTTT. Its protein product is CAGSRVADTEAFF. The full variable domain, in which reference TRBV7-9 and TRBJ1-1 provide the parts outside the CDR3, is DTGVSQNPRHKITKRGQNVTFRCDPISEHNRLYWYRQTLGQGPEFLTYFQNEAQLEKSRLLSDRFSAERPKGSFSTLEIQRTEQGDSAMYLCAGSRVADTEAFFGQGTRLTVV.

This clone was detected a few times. The chain joins TRBV5-1 to TRBJ2-7; 8 bases map to TRBD1. Germline V gene sequence: CDR1 SGHRS, CDR2 YFSETQ. This CDR3 is 12 amino acids long. V shed 0 bases and J 11 bases; nucleotides not matched to a gene: 4. As DNA, the CDR3 is TGCGCCAGCAGCTTGGAGTCAGGGGGCGAGTACTTC. Translating it yields CASSLESGGEYF.

The chain recombines TRBV5-1 with TRBJ2-2, with 9 bases aligning to TRBD2. The germline V gene has CDR1 SGHRS and CDR2 YFSETQ. CDR3 length: 15 residues. J was trimmed by 6 bases and V by 3 bases; bases with no gene match: 6. The DNA of the CDR3 is TGCGCCAGCAGCTCTCCTTCTAGCGGGGCCGGGGAGCTGTTTTTT. The encoded protein is CASSSPSSGAGELFF.

The genes are TRBV7-8 and TRBJ1-2; D is unclear. Germline CDR1 reads SGHVS; CDR2 reads FQNEAQ. This CDR3 is built from 13 residues. With 5 bases removed from V and 4 bases from J, the gap between germline ends came to 11 bases. The CDR3 sequence is CASSASGVYGYTF. The DNA of the CDR3 is TGTGCCAGCAGCGCGTCAGGCGTCTATGGCTACACCTTC.

This chain links TRBV7-9 with TRBJ1-1; TRBD1 aligns across 7 bases. The CDR3 is 15 residues long. The J segment lost 4 bases and the V segment lost 5 bases, leaving 10 bases of the junction unmatched. The germline CDR1 and CDR2 sequences are SEHNR and FQNEAQ (reference sequence). This chain's CDR3 is CASSPFPSGGTEAFF. DNA for the CDR3: TGTGCCAGCAGCCCCTTCCCATCAGGGGGCACTGAAGCTTTCTTT.

The gene calls are TRBV6-1 and TRBJ2-3; 10 bases align to TRBD1. Trimming removed 6 bases from V and 3 bases from J; junction bases left unmatched: 3. This CDR3 spans 14 amino acids. Germline CDR1 and CDR2: MNHNS and SASEGT. CDR3 in amino acids: CASRGQGGTDTQYF. The CDR3, as DNA: TGTGCCAGCAGAGGACAGGGGGGGACAGATACGCAGTATTTT.

This clone was observed a handful of times. This chain connects TRBV11-1 to TRBJ2-7, with 8 bases fitting TRBD1. CDR1 and CDR2 (germline): SGHAT, FQDESV (reference sequence). The J segment lost 5 bases and the V segment lost 5 bases, leaving 11 bases of the junction unmatched. This CDR3 region has 15 residues. In DNA form, the CDR3 reads TGTGCCAGCAGCGCCCGGACAGGGATAACGAACGAGCAGTACTTC. Translating gives CASSARTGITNEQYF.

This rearrangement joins TRBV6-5 to TRBJ2-5; 9 bases match TRBD1. CDR3 length: 14 residues. Germline V gene data show CDR1 as MNHEY and CDR2 as SVGAGI. With 5 bases clipped from V and 4 bases from J, the junction kept 5 bases outside the gene matches. CDR3 residues: CASSPTGGRETQYF. The DNA of the CDR3 is TGTGCCAGCAGTCCGACAGGGGGAAGAGAGACCCAGTACTTC.

The chain is built from TRBV6-4 and TRBJ2-1; possible D gene TRBD2, 5 bases. The CDR3 covers 15 residues. CDR1 is MRHNA and CDR2 is SNTAGT in the germline V gene. Trimming stripped 1 base from V and 9 bases from J, with 16 bases between. CDR3 sequence: CASSDWVGGGLEQFF. In DNA form, the CDR3 reads TGTGCCAGCAGTGACTGGGTAGGCGGCGGACTTGAGCAGTTCTTC.

This sequence joins TRBV6-6 and TRBJ1-2, with TRBD1 matching 9 bases. V lost 6 bases and J lost 4; bases outside the gene matches: 6. Germline V CDR1 and CDR2: MNHNY, SVGAGI (reference sequence). There are 14 residues in the CDR3. CDR3 coding DNA: TGTGCCAGCAGAGAACAGGGGGCGGTCTATGGCTACACCTTC. Its protein product is CASREQGAVYGYTF.

V usage is TRBV5-1 and J usage is TRBJ2-3; 7 nucleotides match TRBD2. CDR3 length: 14 residues. The V and J ends lost 3 bases and 2 bases, in that order; junction bases with no gene match: 3. Germline V gene sequence: CDR1 SGHRS, CDR2 YFSETQ. CDR3 bases: TGCGCCAGCAGCTCACTAGCGAACACAGATACGCAGTATTTT. Amino acid sequence: CASSSLANTDTQYF.